This T cell receptor beta chain comes out of a study of tumor-infiltrating lymphocytes in primary liver carcinoma (dated by TCRdb to about 2017). Notes on the research overall: Of the five patients (three men and two women, aged 30 to 69 years), four had hepatocellular carcinoma and one had combined HCC and intrahepatic cholangiocarcinoma. The tumors of the five patients were staged as T1-T3 N0M0, with maximum diameters ranging from roughly 4 to 10 cm. Each sample produced about 3.5 to 8 million productive TCRbeta reads, and read depth showed no significant difference between tissue types. The study combined TCRbeta repertoire sequencing, expression microarrays and whole-exome sequencing across five regions of each liver tumor, with adjacent normal tissue and blood. TCRbeta repertoire sequencing covered 35 specimens from 5 patients: some 25 tumor regions, 5 adjacent noncancerous liver tissues and 5 peripheral blood samples. Technical replicate repertoires showed high reproducibility, with mean shared-clone rates around 0.9 and correlation coefficients above 0.98. The research as a whole found: Bulk unsorted samples precluded comparing CD4+ and CD8+ T cell repertoires. Only 4 or 5 patients were included in the study, and the authors note that the findings should be validated in a larger study. Only the TCR beta chain was sequenced, which likely underestimates true repertoire diversity because unpaired alpha chains were not captured. Consistent with antigen-driven expansion, pairs of tumor regions showed higher repertoire overlap (mean about 36%) than either tumor-adjacent pairs (around 17%) or tumor-blood pairs (roughly 15%). The top 250 clones made up a significantly larger repertoire fraction in tumors than in blood (p = 0.039).

Taken from cysteine to phenylalanine, the CDR3 has 14 residues. Solely the CDR3 DNA is kept, with 42 bases framed from the first base. The germline V gene yields MGHRA for CDR1 and YSYEKL for CDR2. Trimming costs V 6 bases and J 3 bases, and their ends lie 15 bases apart. Without any cell sorting, total RNA and DNA were extracted together from around 18-30 mg of bulk tissue using the AllPrep DNA/RNA mini kit. Roughly five patients with histopathologically diagnosed primary liver carcinoma underwent surgical resection in China between November 2015 and 2016. At the time of sampling, the patients were treatment-naive and had chronic HBV infection. Pieces of fresh tumor and adjacent tissue were cut in half, with one half kept in RNAlater at -80 degrees C and the other half sent for histology. About this clonotype itself: Its antigen specificity is not known. No qualities accompany the bases; no much larger clone lies one base away.

TCRbeta-specific cDNA was reverse-transcribed from 500 ng total RNA using a constant-region primer and ProtoScript II reverse transcriptase. The TCRbeta libraries were prepared through three rounds of nested multiplex PCR following a slightly modified ARM-PCR procedure. Multiplex TRBV1-TRBV30 forward primers and a Cbeta reverse primer were used in the first two PCR rounds, each of which was run for approximately 9 cycles. Sample barcodes and Illumina adapters were added in a final 25-cycle PCR using Deep VentR polymerase. Before sequencing, amplicons of 200-500 bp were purified from gel using a QIAquick gel extraction kit. TCRbeta amplicons were sequenced on an Illumina HiSeq 2500 with 250-bp paired-end reads. On the study's bioinformatics: Quality trimming of reads was performed with Trimmomatic v0.33, and paired reads were merged with FLASH v1.2.11 so that full CDR3 sequences could be recovered. MiGEC v1.2.1b assigned V, D and J germline segments to the rearranged TCRbeta sequences. Clonotype statistics and Shannon-Wiener diversity indices were computed with VDJtools v1.0.0. Except for diversity analysis, only each sample's 250 most abundant clonotypes were used in subsequent analyses to reduce sampling bias. Using fastp trimming at Q25 and MiXCR clonotype assembly, TCRdb reanalyzed the public sequencing data and kept in-frame beta chains. Each entry merges the rows of one CDR3 protein and shows their most common DNA and genes. The V and J calls, along with clone size, are taken from TCRdb and not from the paper's own processing. The sample yields more than 70,000 distinct CDR3 sequences; under 75% were counted once. The ten largest clones take up 26% of the sample.

The sequence derives from a man in his forties or fifties with primary liver carcinoma and hepatitis B virus infection. The chain is encoded by TRBV4-1 joined to TRBJ2-7, with no D gene named confidently. Sequenced material: tumor-adjacent normal liver tissue. The CDR3 amino acid sequence is: CASRLSNQIYEQYF. The DNA reads as follows: TGCGCCAGCAGACTATCAAACCAGATCTACGAGCAGTACTTC.